This T cell receptor (beta chain) was sequenced in a study of blood T cell repertoires in COVID-19. Sequencing used immunoSEQ multiplex PCR; TCRdb keeps in-frame clones, though not all of them. The data contain roughly 200,000 clones, around four fifths of them seen just once; the ten biggest clones take up around 6.3%. The V gene's germline CDR1 is MNHNY and CDR2 SVGAGI (reference sequence). The CDR3 is 15 residues long. Trimming cost V 8 bases and J 4 bases; bases outside gene matches: 10. The chain has TRBV6-6 and TRBJ2-2; 7 positions match TRBD2. The sequence was obtained from a woman between 40 and 55 years old with COVID-19, enrolled during active disease. Sequencing used peripheral blood. Written as DNA, the CDR3 is TGTGCCAGCGGGAGGGCTAGCGGACTCACCGGGGAGCTGTTTTTT. The encoded protein is CASGRASGLTGELFF.